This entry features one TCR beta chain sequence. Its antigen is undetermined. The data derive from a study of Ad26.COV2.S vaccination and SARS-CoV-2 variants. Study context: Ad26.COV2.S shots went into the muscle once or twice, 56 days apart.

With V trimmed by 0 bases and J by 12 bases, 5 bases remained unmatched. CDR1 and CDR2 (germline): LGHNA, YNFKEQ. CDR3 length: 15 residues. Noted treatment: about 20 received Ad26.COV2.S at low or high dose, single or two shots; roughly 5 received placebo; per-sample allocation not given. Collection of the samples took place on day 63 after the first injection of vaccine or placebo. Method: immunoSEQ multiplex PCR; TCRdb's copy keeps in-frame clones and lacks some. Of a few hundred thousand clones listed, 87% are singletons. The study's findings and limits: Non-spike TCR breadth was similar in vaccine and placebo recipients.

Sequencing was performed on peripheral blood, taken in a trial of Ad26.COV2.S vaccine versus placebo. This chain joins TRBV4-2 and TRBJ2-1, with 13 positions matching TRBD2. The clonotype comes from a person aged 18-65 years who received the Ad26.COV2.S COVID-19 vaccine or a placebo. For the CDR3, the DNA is TGTGCCAGCAGCCAAGATCGACTAGCGGGGGGTAGGCAGTTCTTC. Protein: CASSQDRLAGGRQFF.